A single sample is the source of the 21 T cell receptor beta chains below, sequenced in a study of T cells in Graves' hyperthyroidism and ophthalmopathy. TCR beta CDR3 regions were amplified from RNA transcripts. The primer set for the first-round RT-PCR of the TCR CDR3 was HTBI. TCRdb reprocessed the multiplex PCR reads with MiXCR, giving one entry per CDR3 protein. The table records a few hundred thousand distinct CDR3 sequences, approximately 14% of them present only once. Sequences were obtained from blood. These receptors were taken from a woman aged 25-40 years with Graves' hyperthyroidism.

In its sample, this clonotype was seen many times. The chain carries TRBV12-3 or TRBV12-4 and TRBJ2-7; D is possibly TRBD2 (5 bases). This CDR3 has 17 amino acids. V lost 0 bases and J lost 1, with 16 bases in between. The CDR3 DNA follows: TGTGCCAGCAGTTTAGCTAGCGCCTTACCTTGGTCCTACGAGCAGTACTTC. It specifies CASSLASALPWSYEQYF.

The V and J genes are TRBV5-1 and TRBJ1-3, with no clear D. CDR3 size: 18 residues. Trimming stripped 1 base from V and 5 bases from J, with 22 bases between. Per the germline V gene, CDR1 is SGHRS and CDR2 is YFSETQ. The CDR3, as DNA: TGCGCCAGCAGCTTGTATCTTTTTCCAGGAGAGTTTAGAAACACCATATATTTT. This codes for CASSLYLFPGEFRNTIYF.

This clonotype occurred a few times. This chain uses TRBV27 with TRBJ2-7, with D tentatively TRBD1 (6 bases). V lost 4 bases and J lost 6, with 10 bases in between. CDR3 size: 12 residues. CDR1 MNHEY and CDR2 SMNVEV come from the germline V gene (reference sequence). CDR3 DNA: TGTGCCAGCAGTTCACAGGGTTCCGAGCAGTACTTC. Translating gives CASSSQGSEQYF.

The table lists this clonotype with many counts. The chain employs TRBV7-3 and TRBJ2-1; a possible D gene is TRBD1 (6 bases). The CDR3 has 14 residues. The V end lost 0 bases, the J end lost 6 bases, and 9 bases lay between the germline ends. Germline-derived CDR1 and CDR2 are SGHTA and FQGTGA. CDR3 coding DNA: TGTGCCAGCAGCTTAACAGGGACACTCAATGAGCAGTTCTTC. It encodes CASSLTGTLNEQFF.

This clonotype was picked up many times. The chain has TRBV28 and TRBJ1-2; 9 nucleotides match TRBD1. CDR3 size: 16 residues. Per germline, CDR1 MDHEN and CDR2 SYDVKM. V shed 5 bases, J shed 0 bases, and the junction held 7 bases outside the gene matches. The CDR3 region has the DNA TGTGCCAGCAGTGTCACGGGACAGGGCTCTAACTATGGCTACACCTTC. It is translated as CASSVTGQGSNYGYTF.

The V call is TRBV12-3 or TRBV12-4, the J call TRBJ2-1, with 10 bases fitting TRBD2. This CDR3 is built from 18 residues. The V gene end was trimmed by 5 bases and the J gene end by 0 bases; junction bases not matched to a gene: 10. CDR3 DNA: TGTGCCAGCAGTCCTACTAGCGGGAAGGCTAGCTCCTACAATGAGCAGTTCTTC. The encoded protein is CASSPTSGKASSYNEQFF.

This clonotype was recorded a few times. The chain combines TRBV11-2 with TRBJ1-3; D unclear. Trimming stripped 5 bases from V and 0 bases from J, with 11 bases between. Germline CDR1 and CDR2: SGHAT and FQNNGV. There are 15 residues in the CDR3. The CDR3 spells CASSRKLRSGNTIYF. CDR3 coding DNA: TGTGCCAGCAGCCGTAAACTACGCTCTGGAAACACCATATATTTT. Full variable domain (missing parts from reference TRBV11-2 and TRBJ1-3): EAGVAQSPRYKIIEKRQSVAFWCNPISGHATLYWYQQILGQGPKLLIQFQNNGVVDDSQLPKDRFSAERLKGVDSTLKIQPAKLEDSAVYLCASSRKLRSGNTIYFGEGSWLTVV.

This clonotype was detected many times. The CDR3 coding sequence is TGTGCCAGCAGCCAAGGGGGGAGCACCGGGGAGCTGTTTTTT. Residues: CASSQGGSTGELFF. V is TRBV3-1 and J is TRBJ2-2; either TRBD1 or TRBD2 may fit D (5 bases each). Trimming stripped 1 base from V and 4 bases from J, with 7 bases between. Germline values: CDR1 LGHDT, CDR2 YNNKEL (reference sequence). This CDR3 contains 14 residues.

The rearrangement uses TRBV9 and TRBJ2-2; 12 bases line up with TRBD1. J was trimmed by 7 bases and V by 3 bases; bases with no gene match: 7. This CDR3 comprises 16 residues. Germline lookup yields CDR1 SGDLS and CDR2 YYNGEE. DNA of the CDR3: TGTGCCAGCAGCGCACCGGGACAGGGGGCTAGCGGGGAGCTGTTTTTT. This codes for CASSAPGQGASGELFF.

Only a few counts were recorded for this clonotype. The rearrangement uses TRBV6-1 and TRBJ1-4; D ambiguous. Between the trimmed V and J ends, which lost 9 bases and 4 bases, there was a span of 15 bases. This CDR3 comprises 14 residues. From germline, CDR1 is MNHNS and CDR2 SASEGT. This CDR3 is CASSSGGVNEKLFF. For the CDR3, the DNA is TGTGCCAGTAGCTCAGGCGGGGTTAATGAAAAACTGTTTTTT.

As for this clonotype: A much larger clonotype is one base distant, so this may be a read error. The V and J genes are TRBV28 and TRBJ2-1; 9 bases are a match to TRBD2. The CDR3 extends over 15 amino acids. The V gene's germline CDR1 is MDHEN and CDR2 SYDVKM. CDR3 protein: CASRYSGSFRDEQLF. CDR3 nucleotides: TGTGCCAGCAGATATAGCGGGAGTTTTAGGGATGAGCAGCTCTTC.

This chain joins TRBV28 and TRBJ1-3; possible D gene TRBD1, 5 bases. The V end lost 6 bases, the J end lost 3 bases, and 12 bases lay between the germline ends. The CDR3 has 14 amino acids. The germline CDR1 and CDR2 sequences are MDHEN and SYDVKM. CDR3 sequence: CASRPPGLGNTIYF. Here the CDR3 DNA reads TGTGCCAGCAGGCCTCCAGGGCTTGGAAACACCATATATTTT.

This clonotype has a count of ten or more. The chain couples TRBV6-2 or TRBV6-3 to TRBJ2-1; tentatively, D is TRBD1 or TRBD2 (5 bases each). The V end lost 6 bases, the J end lost 4 bases, and 16 bases lay between the germline ends. CDR1 MNHEY and CDR2 SVGEGT come from the germline V gene. The CDR3 totals 15 residues. In DNA, the CDR3 is TGTGCCAGCAGACCTCGGGGCGGCCTATACAATGAGCAGTTCTTC. This gives the protein CASRPRGGLYNEQFF.

The chain employs TRBV20-1 and TRBJ1-2, with 10 bases that match TRBD1. The CDR3 runs 13 residues. CDR1 and CDR2 (germline): DFQATT, SNEGSKA (reference sequence). V gave up 1 base and J gave up 6 bases; unmatched junction bases: 2. The DNA for the CDR3 is TGCAGTGCTAGAGTGGGGACAGGGGATGGCTACACCTTC. Translating gives CSARVGTGDGYTF.

V is TRBV12-3 or TRBV12-4 and J is TRBJ1-3, with a possible D match to TRBD1 (5 bases). Between the trimmed V and J ends, which lost 2 bases and 9 bases, there was a span of 14 bases. The CDR3 sequence is 14 residues long. DNA for the CDR3: TGTGCCAGCAGTTTACAAAGGCGGGACCCCACCATATATTTT. Translation gives CASSLQRRDPTIYF.

This clonotype was detected a few times. The J gene is TRBJ2-7, the V gene TRBV7-9; unclear D gene. Germline V CDR1 and CDR2: SEHNR, FQNEAQ (reference sequence). The CDR3 runs to 15 residues. V was shortened by 5 bases and J by 0 bases, with 14 bases between the two germline ends. In DNA form, the CDR3 reads TGTGCCAGCAGCCAAATGGGCGAGAGCTCCTACGAGCAGTACTTC. Translating gives CASSQMGESSYEQYF.

As for this clonotype: The junction shows a germline mismatch at one end, possibly a read error. The chain uses TRBV12-3 or TRBV12-4 and TRBJ2-3; no definite D call. The CDR3 sequence is 15 residues long. The CDR3 protein is CASSSTLLSTDTQYF. The DNA of the CDR3 is TGTGCCAGCAGTTCCACGCTACTTAGCACGGATACGCAGTATTTT.

This clonotype turned up a few times. This sequence joins TRBV5-1 and TRBJ1-4; perhaps TRBD1 as D (6 bases). Trimming pared 6 bases from V and 4 bases from J, leaving 16 bases between. The CDR3 length is 15 residues. Germline V gene data show CDR1 as SGHRS and CDR2 as YFSETQ. CDR3 region: CASTPRGQINEKLFF. The CDR3 DNA is TGCGCCAGCACGCCGCGCGGACAGATTAATGAAAAACTGTTTTTT. Supplemented by reference TRBV5-1 and TRBJ1-4, the full variable domain reads KAGVTQTPRYLIKTRGQQVTLSCSPISGHRSVSWYQQTPGQGLQFLFEYFSETQRNKGNFPGRFSGRQFSNSRSEMNVSTLELGDSALYLCASTPRGQINEKLFFGSGTQLSVL.

This clonotype has at least ten counts. The chain is built from TRBV7-8 and TRBJ2-7; TRBD1 matches at 10 bases. This CDR3 has 16 residues. Germline lookup yields CDR1 SGHVS and CDR2 FQNEAQ. With 4 bases clipped from V and 3 bases from J, the junction kept 9 bases outside the gene matches. CDR3 in amino acids: CASSSDRGNRVYEQYF. The CDR3 DNA sequence: TGTGCCAGCAGCTCGGACAGGGGGAACAGGGTCTACGAGCAGTACTTC.

The chain combines TRBV27 with TRBJ2-7, with TRBD1 identical over 7 bases. Trimming cost V 3 bases and J 2 bases; bases outside gene matches: 4. Germline-derived CDR1 and CDR2 are MNHEY and SMNVEV (reference sequence). This CDR3 has 14 amino acids. In DNA, the CDR3 is TGTGCCAGCAGTTTTGACAGGGCCGCCTACGAGCAGTACTTC. Translation gives CASSFDRAAYEQYF.

V usage is TRBV9 and J usage is TRBJ2-4, with D possibly called TRBD1 or TRBD2 (5 bases each). The CDR3 totals 20 residues. Deletions cut 3 bases from V and 5 bases from J, with 30 bases between. Germline CDR1 reads SGDLS; CDR2 reads YYNGEE. The CDR3 here is CASSAYHLTRDPRSQNIQYF. The DNA for the CDR3 is TGTGCCAGCAGCGCGTACCACCTAACTCGGGACCCGAGGAGTCAAAACATTCAGTACTTC.